This T cell receptor (beta chain) is drawn from a study of blood T cell repertoires in COVID-19. Study-level information: The origin of the acute and convalescent COVID-19 samples was the United States, Italy and Spain. The analysed material was cDNA or gDNA that came from T cells, B-cell-depleted T cells, or PBMCs.

This clone was detected a few times. Cohort 3 donors counted as recovered after two negative PCRs, clearance, or resolved symptoms. Profiled with immunoSEQ multiplex PCR; TCRdb holds only in-frame clones, not every one. The sample lists approximately 220,000 clones; 88% were seen once. CDR1 and CDR2 (germline): SEHNR, FQNEAQ (reference sequence). This CDR3 is 12 amino acids long. The J segment lost 10 bases and the V segment lost 1 base, leaving 3 bases of the junction unmatched. The receptor's source is a woman aged 25 to 39 who had recovered from COVID-19. Sequenced input: PBMCs or T cells enriched from blood (not recorded which). J is TRBJ1-1 and V is TRBV7-9; 7 bases line up with TRBD1. CDR3 bases: TGTGCCAGCAGCTTAGAGGGACAGAGAGCTTTCTTT. Amino acid sequence: CASSLEGQRAFF.